This entry lists 4 T cell receptor beta chains sequenced from one sample in a study of blood T cell repertoires in COVID-19. This table comes from immunoSEQ multiplex PCR, and its TCRdb copy is limited to in-frame clones, with some not included. There are a few hundred thousand clones in the sample; 70% to 90% occur only once, and approximately 12% lies in the top ten. The specimen was peripheral blood. All receptors derive from a woman aged 18-29 years who had recovered from COVID-19.

The gene calls are TRBV19 and TRBJ2-7; D possibly corresponds to TRBD2 (5 bases). The CDR3 has 15 residues. The ends were cut back, 1 base at V and 2 bases at J, with 12 bases in the middle. Germline CDR1 LNHDA, CDR2 SQIVND (reference sequence). The CDR3 loop is CASSIGTLGTYEQYF. As DNA, the CDR3 is TGTGCCAGTAGTATAGGGACTCTGGGCACCTACGAGCAGTACTTC. Drawing the rest from reference TRBV19 and TRBJ2-7, the complete variable domain is DGGITQSPKYLFRKEGQNVTLSCEQNLNHDAMYWYRQDPGQGLRLIYYSQIVNDFQKGDIAEGYSVSREKKESFPLTVTSAQKNPTAFYLCASSIGTLGTYEQYFGPGTRLTVT.

J is TRBJ1-6 and V is TRBV7-9; D gene uncertain. The CDR3 spans 16 residues. The V end was cut by 0 bases, the J end by 0 bases, with 6 bases between. CDR1 is SEHNR, CDR2 FQNEAQ, per germline (reference sequence). Written as DNA, the CDR3 is TGTGCCAGCAGCTTAGCCCCGAGCTCCTATAATTCACCCCTCCACTTT. Encoded protein: CASSLAPSSYNSPLHF.

The V gene is TRBV6-5, the J gene TRBJ1-4; 9 positions agree with TRBD1. Per germline, CDR1 MNHEY and CDR2 SVGAGI. V trimming: 5 bases; J trimming: 8 bases; junction bases outside the gene matches: 6. The CDR3 has 14 residues. The CDR3 sequence: CASSTLTGGEKLFF. As DNA, the CDR3 is TGTGCCAGCAGTACATTAACAGGGGGCGAAAAACTGTTTTTT.

J is TRBJ2-2 and V is TRBV14; D is unclear. Deletions cut 5 bases from V and 7 bases from J, with 8 bases between. The CDR3 has 12 residues. Germline CDR1 and CDR2: SGHDN and FVKESK. As DNA, the CDR3 is TGTGCCAGCAGCGCACACATCGGGGAGCTGTTTTTT. Protein: CASSAHIGELFF.